In this sample, the clone carrying this T cell receptor beta chain turned up a few times. This specimen belongs to a study of blood T cell repertoires in COVID-19. Study context: T cells, B-cell-depleted T cells, or PBMCs provided the cDNA or gDNA that served as material.

The protocol was immunoSEQ multiplex PCR, while the TCRdb copy is restricted to in-frame clones and leaves out a portion. Seen here are 150,000 to 200,000 clones, roughly 82% observed once, and the top ten hold over 5%. Germline assignment: CDR1 ENHRY and CDR2 SYGVKD. There are 14 residues in the CDR3. With 6 bases clipped from V and 1 base from J, the junction kept 4 bases outside the gene matches. The sequenced material came from peripheral blood. This chain uses TRBV10-3 with TRBJ1-1; the match to TRBD1 covers 8 bases. This TCR was sampled from a woman in her 30s with acute or convalescent COVID-19. The CDR3 DNA reads as TGTGCCATCAGCAGTGGACAGGGGAACACTGAAGCTTTCTTT. Amino acid sequence: CAISSGQGNTEAFF.